The 15 T cell receptor beta chains given below trace back to one sample, sequenced in a study of OX40 agonist ivuxolimab in advanced cancers. To prepare the library, the immunoSEQ multiplex PCR assay was applied. TCRdb holds this immuneACCESS table with in-frame rearrangements only. Some clones are missing; in checked studies, unresolved V genes explain under half, and the rest has no known cause. Present in this sample are 72,000 or so clones, about 90% of which were seen just once. The ten top clones hold approximately 1.3% of the sample. Source: CD4+ or CD8+ T cells sorted from blood, taken in a trial of the OX40 agonist ivuxolimab. The receptors were gathered from an adult with an advanced solid tumor such as melanoma, head and neck, liver or kidney cancer.

The CDR3 region has the DNA TGTGCCAGCAGCACAATAAAAGGCGGACCGGGACAGGGCTCTGGAAACACCATATATTTT. Residues: CASSTIKGGPGQGSGNTIYF. The chain carries TRBV21-1 and TRBJ1-3; the DNA was not used to check the table's D call, TRBD1. TRBV21-1 represents a pseudogene. The CDR3 has 20 residues.

The chain recombines TRBV6-5 with TRBJ1-1; D may be TRBD1 (6 bases). This CDR3 has 14 amino acids. Trimming took off 7 bases at V and 4 bases at J, with 16 bases between the two ends. Germline V gene sequence: CDR1 MNHEY, CDR2 SVGAGI. The CDR3 protein is CASTAGTKATEAFF. In DNA form, the CDR3 reads TGTGCCAGCACCGCAGGGACAAAGGCCACTGAAGCTTTCTTT.

V usage is TRBV21-1 and J usage is TRBJ2-7; the D call of TRBD2 is as the table states it, not checked on the DNA. TRBV21-1 represents a pseudogene. The CDR3 runs 13 residues. CDR3 nucleotides: TGTGCCAGCAGCAAACGGGAAATCTACGAGCAGTACTTC. This codes for CASSKREIYEQYF.

The chain employs TRBV7-6 and TRBJ2-3; weak D call: TRBD1 (5 bases). There are 12 residues in the CDR3. Germline V gives CDR1 SGHVS, CDR2 FNYEAQ. V was shortened by 3 bases and J by 6 bases, with 7 bases between the two germline ends. Written as DNA, the CDR3 is TGTGCCAGCAGCTTTCACAGGGATACGCAGTATTTT. Its protein is CASSFHRDTQYF. The entire variable domain, with the rest obtained from reference TRBV7-6 and TRBJ2-3, is as follows: GAGVSQSPRYKVTKRGQDVALRCDPISGHVSLYWYRQALGQGPEFLTYFNYEAQQDKSGLPNDRFSAERPEGSISTLTIQRTEQRDSAMYRCASSFHRDTQYFGPGTRLTVL.

The V gene is TRBV27, the J gene TRBJ2-3, with D perhaps matching TRBD1 or TRBD2 (5 bases each). Germline loops: CDR1 MNHEY, CDR2 SMNVEV (reference sequence). The V end was cut by 5 bases, the J end by 0 bases, with 12 bases between. This CDR3 contains 15 residues. This CDR3 is CASSRRDRSTDTQYF. The CDR3 DNA follows: TGTGCCAGCAGTCGTCGGGACCGTAGCACAGATACGCAGTATTTT.

CDR3 in DNA: TGCGCCAGCAGCTTTGCGACAGGGAGGACAGATACGCAGTATTTT. Protein product: CASSFATGRTDTQYF. This sequence joins TRBV5-1 and TRBJ2-3, with a possible D match to TRBD1 (7 bases). This CDR3 has 15 amino acids. Between the trimmed V and J ends, which lost 2 bases and 3 bases, there was a span of 13 bases. Looked up from germline, CDR1 is SGHRS and CDR2 is YFSETQ.

The CDR3: CASSSEQGNQPQHF. The CDR3 DNA reads TGTGCCAGCAGCAGCGAACAGGGAAATCAGCCCCAGCATTTT. V and J are TRBV5-5 and TRBJ1-5; tentatively, D is TRBD1 (6 bases). CDR3 length equals 14 residues. Per germline, CDR1 SGHKS and CDR2 YYEKEE (reference sequence). With 4 bases removed from V and 4 bases from J, the gap between germline ends came to 12 bases. Full variable domain (rest looked up from reference TRBV5-5 and TRBJ1-5): DAGVTQSPTHLIKTRGQQVTLRCSPISGHKSVSWYQQVLGQGPQFIFQYYEKEERGRGNFPDRFSARQFPNYSSELNVNALLLGDSALYLCASSSEQGNQPQHFGDGTRLSIL.

For the CDR3, the DNA is TGTGCCAGCACCCCGAGAGGGGGAAAGCCCTACGAGCAGTACTTC. Amino acid sequence: CASTPRGGKPYEQYF. The chain combines TRBV6-5 with TRBJ2-7; a possible D gene is TRBD1 (6 bases). Germline V gives CDR1 MNHEY, CDR2 SVGAGI. V was pared by 7 bases and J by 2 bases, with 18 bases between. The CDR3 loop spans 15 amino acids.

The chain couples TRBV27 to TRBJ2-3; possibly TRBD2 for D (5 bases). Germline values: CDR1 MNHEY, CDR2 SMNVEV (reference sequence). This CDR3 comprises 13 residues. V shed 2 bases and J shed 3 bases, with 6 bases lying between them. Written as DNA, the CDR3 is TGTGCCAGCAGTTTAGGACTGACAGATACGCAGTATTTT. Its protein is CASSLGLTDTQYF.

This chain connects TRBV6-5 to TRBJ2-3, with no clear D. The CDR3 runs 15 residues. The germline V gene encodes CDR1 MNHEY and CDR2 SVGAGI. V lost 2 bases to trimming and J lost 0 bases, with 9 bases between them. CDR3 loop: CASSYSPTSTDTQYF. DNA for the CDR3: TGTGCCAGCAGTTACAGTCCGACTAGCACAGATACGCAGTATTTT.

Written as DNA, the CDR3 is TGTGCCAGTAGTATACGGGTGAATGAGCAGTTCTTC. Its protein product is CASSIRVNEQFF. V and J are TRBV19 and TRBJ2-1; D not resolved. The V end lost 2 bases, the J end lost 7 bases, and 6 bases lay between the germline ends. The CDR3 contains 12 residues. Looked up from germline, CDR1 is LNHDA and CDR2 is SQIVND (reference sequence).

The chain couples TRBV18 to TRBJ2-1; D is perhaps TRBD1 (6 bases). Germline assignment: CDR1 KGHSH and CDR2 LQKENI. Deletions cut 0 bases from V and 2 bases from J, with 11 bases between. The CDR3 sequence is 16 residues long. The CDR3 nucleotides are TGTGCCAGCTCACCACCGTCACAGGGTGCCTACAATGAGCAGTTCTTC. Translation: CASSPPSQGAYNEQFF.

CDR3 DNA: TGTGCCAGCTCACTTAACACCTGGGTCCCAGGGGCCAATGGAAACACCATATATTTT. Translating gives CASSLNTWVPGANGNTIYF. The chain has TRBV18 and TRBJ1-3, with D perhaps TRBD1 (6 bases). CDR1 is KGHSH, CDR2 LQKENI, per germline. The CDR3 consists of 19 residues. Between the trimmed V and J ends, which lost 4 bases and 3 bases, there was a span of 25 bases.

The V call is TRBV7-2, the J call TRBJ2-7, with TRBD2 matching over 9 bases. The V segment lost 6 bases and the J segment 4 bases; nucleotides outside the gene matches: 19. CDR3 length: 18 residues. CDR1 is SGHTA, CDR2 FQGNSA, per germline. For the CDR3, the DNA is TGTGCCAGCAGTTCGACCTCTTGGCGGAGCGGGAGGAGGTACGAGCAGTACTTC. Amino acid sequence: CASSSTSWRSGRRYEQYF. Using reference TRBV7-2 and TRBJ2-7 for the parts outside the CDR3, the full variable domain is GAGVSQSPSNKVTEKGKDVELRCDPISGHTALYWYRQSLGQGLEFLIYFQGNSAPDKSGLPSDRFSAERTGGSVSTLTIQRTQQEDSAVYLCASSSTSWRSGRRYEQYFGPGTRLTVT.

The genes are TRBV5-6 and TRBJ1-2; 9 nucleotides align to TRBD1. V gave up 0 bases and J gave up 6 bases; unmatched junction bases: 6. There are 15 residues in the CDR3. Germline CDR1 reads SGHDT; CDR2 reads YYEEEE. CDR3 DNA sequence: TGTGCCAGCAGCTTGGGGCTGGGACAGGGAGATGGCTACACCTTC. It specifies CASSLGLGQGDGYTF.